This T cell receptor (beta chain) came from a study of OX40 agonist ivuxolimab in advanced cancers. Excluded were patients having autoimmune disease history or systemic immunosuppression. This CDR3 contains 14 residues. V dropped 7 bases and J dropped 2; count of bases not matched to a gene: 6. Germline V gene sequence: CDR1 MNHEY, CDR2 SVGAGI. Some clones are missing from TCRdb's copy, which holds only in-frame ones; the method was immunoSEQ multiplex PCR. Seen here are 80,000 or so clones, 70% to 90% observed once, and the top ten hold roughly 25%. The source of this sequence is an adult with an advanced solid tumor such as melanoma, head and neck, liver or kidney cancer. The input for sequencing was CD4+ or CD8+ T cells sorted from blood, taken in a trial of the OX40 agonist ivuxolimab. The chain couples TRBV6-5 to TRBJ2-7, with 9 bases that match TRBD2. As DNA, the CDR3 is TGTGCCAGCACCAGAGCGGGAGGAACCTACGAGCAGTACTTC. It translates to CASTRAGGTYEQYF.